The sequence of this T cell receptor beta chain was determined in a study of cytomegalovirus exposure and HLA in healthy donors. The study's findings and limits: As was reported, the classifier diagnosed cytomegalovirus status with high specificity and sensitivity. Reportedly, fewer N-insertions than the approximately 600-donor mean appeared in an Asian-associated ancestry cluster in a later analysis. Analyzed later, most CMV-associated TCR beta chains appeared HLA-restricted.

The PCR contained 60 Vbeta and 13 Jbeta primers. The table came from immunoSEQ multiplex PCR; TCRdb's copy has only in-frame clones and leaves some out. The sample lists approximately 150,000 clones, roughly 80% occurring once. This CDR3 contains 20 residues. Trimming removed 1 base from V and 0 bases from J, with 24 bases in between. Germline V gives CDR1 SGHRS, CDR2 YFSETQ. With regard to this clone: The antigen remains unidentified.

The chain combines TRBV5-1 with TRBJ2-3, with a weak D call TRBD2 (5 bases). This receptor was taken from a woman aged 30 to 39 in good health and CMV-seronegative. The sample was PBMCs. CDR3 residues: CASSLWGALPDGLSTDTQYF. The CDR3 nucleotides are TGCGCCAGCAGCTTGTGGGGAGCGTTGCCAGACGGGCTAAGCACAGATACGCAGTATTTT.